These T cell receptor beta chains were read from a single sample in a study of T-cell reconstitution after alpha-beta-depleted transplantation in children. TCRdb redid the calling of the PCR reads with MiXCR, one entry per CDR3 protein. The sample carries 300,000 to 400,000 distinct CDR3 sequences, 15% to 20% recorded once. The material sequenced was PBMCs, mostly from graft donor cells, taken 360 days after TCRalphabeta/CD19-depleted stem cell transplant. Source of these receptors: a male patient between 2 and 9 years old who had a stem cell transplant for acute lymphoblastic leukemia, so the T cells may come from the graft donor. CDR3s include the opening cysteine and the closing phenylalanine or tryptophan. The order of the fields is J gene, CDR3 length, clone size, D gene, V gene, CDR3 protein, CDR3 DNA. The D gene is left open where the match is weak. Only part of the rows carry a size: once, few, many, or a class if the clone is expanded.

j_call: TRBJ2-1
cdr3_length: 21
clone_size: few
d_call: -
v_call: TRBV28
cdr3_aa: CASSLFQGEVAGAPGGNEQFF
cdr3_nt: TGTGCCAGCAGTTTATTCCAGGGGGAGGTCGCGGGAGCGCCAGGCGGCAATGAGCAGTTCTTC

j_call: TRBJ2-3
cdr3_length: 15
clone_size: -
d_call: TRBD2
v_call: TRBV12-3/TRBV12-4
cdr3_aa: CASTLGLAGTDTQYF
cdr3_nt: TGTGCCAGCACTCTTGGGCTAGCGGGCACAGATACGCAGTATTTT

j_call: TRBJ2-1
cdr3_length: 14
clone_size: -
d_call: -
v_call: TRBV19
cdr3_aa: CASSPGFLWNEQFF
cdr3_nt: TGTGCCAGTAGTCCCGGCTTCCTATGGAATGAGCAGTTCTTC

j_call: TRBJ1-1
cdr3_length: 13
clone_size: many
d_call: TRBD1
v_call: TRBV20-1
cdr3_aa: CSAIDRGQTEAFF
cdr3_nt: TGCAGTGCTATTGACAGGGGGCAGACTGAAGCTTTCTTT

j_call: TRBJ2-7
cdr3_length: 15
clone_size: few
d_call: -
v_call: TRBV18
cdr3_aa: CASSPLVGQAHEQYF
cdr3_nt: TGTGCCAGCTCACCACTTGTGGGCCAGGCCCACGAGCAGTACTTC

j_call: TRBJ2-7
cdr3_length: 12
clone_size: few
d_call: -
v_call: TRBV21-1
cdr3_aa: CASTETPCEQYF
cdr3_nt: TGTGCCAGCACCGAGACACCTTGCGAGCAGTACTTC

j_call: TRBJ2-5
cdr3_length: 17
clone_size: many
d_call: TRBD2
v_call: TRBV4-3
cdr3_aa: CASSPFRGAGGGETQYF
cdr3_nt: TGCGCCAGCAGCCCCTTCAGAGGAGCGGGAGGGGGAGAGACCCAGTACTTC

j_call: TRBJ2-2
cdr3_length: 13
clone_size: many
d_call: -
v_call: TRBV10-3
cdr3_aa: CAISESRGGELFF
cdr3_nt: TGTGCCATCAGTGAGTCGCGTGGCGGGGAGCTGTTTTTT

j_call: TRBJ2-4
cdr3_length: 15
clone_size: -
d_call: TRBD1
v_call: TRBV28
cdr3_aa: CASSPRGGLKNIQYF
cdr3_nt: TGTGCCAGCAGCCCGAGAGGGGGCCTCAAAAACATTCAGTACTTC

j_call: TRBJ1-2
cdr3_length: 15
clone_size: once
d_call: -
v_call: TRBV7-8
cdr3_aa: CASSPIMEEAYGYTF
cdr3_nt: TGTGCCAGCAGCCCAATAATGGAGGAGGCTTATGGCTACACCTTC

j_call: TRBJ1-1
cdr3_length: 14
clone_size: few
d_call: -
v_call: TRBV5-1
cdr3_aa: CASSDTALNTEAFF
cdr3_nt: TGCGCCAGCAGCGATACAGCCTTGAACACTGAAGCTTTCTTT

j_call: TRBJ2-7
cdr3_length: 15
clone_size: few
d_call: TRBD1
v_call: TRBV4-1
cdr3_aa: CASSQTGTGLYEQYF
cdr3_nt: TGCGCCAGCAGCCAGACCGGGACAGGGCTCTACGAGCAGTACTTC

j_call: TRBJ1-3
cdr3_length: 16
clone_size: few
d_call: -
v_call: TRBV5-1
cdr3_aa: CASSLVASFSGNTIYF
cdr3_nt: TGCGCCAGCAGCTTGGTCGCCAGCTTTTCTGGAAACACCATATATTTT

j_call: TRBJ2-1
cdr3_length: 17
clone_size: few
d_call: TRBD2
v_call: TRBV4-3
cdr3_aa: CASSRSLSGITYNEQFF
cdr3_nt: TGCGCCAGCAGCCGCTCCCTTAGCGGGATTACTTACAATGAGCAGTTCTTC

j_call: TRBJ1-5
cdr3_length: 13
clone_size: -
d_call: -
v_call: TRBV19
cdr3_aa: CASRREYNQPQHF
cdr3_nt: TGTGCCAGTCGCAGGGAATACAATCAGCCCCAGCATTTT

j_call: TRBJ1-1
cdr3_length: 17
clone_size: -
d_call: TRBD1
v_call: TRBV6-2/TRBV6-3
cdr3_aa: CASSYDRGRIGNTEAFF
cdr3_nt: TGTGCCAGCAGTTACGACAGGGGGCGAATCGGAAACACTGAAGCTTTCTTT

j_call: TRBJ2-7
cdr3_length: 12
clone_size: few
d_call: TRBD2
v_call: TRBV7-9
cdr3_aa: CASTLSGYEQYF
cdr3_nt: TGTGCCAGCACCCTTAGCGGGTACGAGCAGTACTTC

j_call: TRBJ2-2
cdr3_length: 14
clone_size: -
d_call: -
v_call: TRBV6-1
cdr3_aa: CASSEGGFVGELFF
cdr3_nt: TGTGCCAGCAGTGAAGGGGGCTTTGTCGGGGAGCTGTTTTTT

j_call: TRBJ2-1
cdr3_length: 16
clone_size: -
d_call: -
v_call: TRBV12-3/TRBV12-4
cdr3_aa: CASSQSQAGSRDEQFF
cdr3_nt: TGTGCCAGCAGCCAATCACAGGCAGGGAGTCGTGATGAGCAGTTCTTC

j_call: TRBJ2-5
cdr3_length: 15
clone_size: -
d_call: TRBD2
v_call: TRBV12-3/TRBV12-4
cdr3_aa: CASSLNSGRGETQYF
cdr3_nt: TGTGCCAGCAGTTTAAATAGCGGGAGAGGAGAGACCCAGTACTTC

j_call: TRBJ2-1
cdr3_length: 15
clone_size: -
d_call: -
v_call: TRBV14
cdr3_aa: CASSQEQGYYNEQFF
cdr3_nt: TGTGCCAGCAGCCAGGAACAGGGTTATTACAATGAGCAGTTCTTC

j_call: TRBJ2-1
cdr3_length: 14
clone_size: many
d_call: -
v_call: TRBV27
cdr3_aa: CASSPLTENNEQFF
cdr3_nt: TGTGCCAGCAGTCCCCTGACCGAGAACAATGAGCAGTTCTTC

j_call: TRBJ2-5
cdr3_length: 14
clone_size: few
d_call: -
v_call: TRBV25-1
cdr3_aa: CASSEYDRWETQYF
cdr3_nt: TGTGCCAGCAGTGAATATGACAGATGGGAGACCCAGTACTTC

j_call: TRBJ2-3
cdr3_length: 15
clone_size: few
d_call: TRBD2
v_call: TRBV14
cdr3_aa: CASKTSGTSTDTQYF
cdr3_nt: TGTGCCAGTAAGACTAGCGGGACTAGCACAGATACGCAGTATTTT

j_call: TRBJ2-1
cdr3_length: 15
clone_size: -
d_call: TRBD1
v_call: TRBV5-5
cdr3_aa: CASEPMGTDSNEQFF
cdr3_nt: TGTGCCAGCGAGCCAATGGGGACAGACTCCAATGAGCAGTTCTTC

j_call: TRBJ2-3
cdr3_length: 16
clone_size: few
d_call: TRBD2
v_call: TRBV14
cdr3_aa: CASSLQLAVSTDTQYF
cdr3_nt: TGTGCCAGCAGCCTACAACTAGCGGTTAGCACAGATACGCAGTATTTT

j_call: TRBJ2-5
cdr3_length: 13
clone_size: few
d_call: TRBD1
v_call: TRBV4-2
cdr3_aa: CASSPDREETQYF
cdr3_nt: TGTGCCAGCAGCCCGGACAGGGAAGAGACCCAGTACTTC

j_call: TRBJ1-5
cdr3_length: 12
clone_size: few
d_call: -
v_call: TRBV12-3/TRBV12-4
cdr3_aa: CASSFEGQPQHF
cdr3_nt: TGTGCCAGCAGTTTCGAGGGGCAGCCCCAGCATTTT

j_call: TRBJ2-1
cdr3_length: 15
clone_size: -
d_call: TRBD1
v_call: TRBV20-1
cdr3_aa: CSARTWDRAYNEQFF
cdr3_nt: TGCAGTGCCAGGACTTGGGACAGGGCTTACAATGAGCAGTTCTTC

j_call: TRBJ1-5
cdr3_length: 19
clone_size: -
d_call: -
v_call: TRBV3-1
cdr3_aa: CASSQRAVLLPYSNQPQHF
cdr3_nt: TGTGCCAGCAGTCAACGTGCGGTCCTCCTTCCGTATAGCAATCAGCCCCAGCATTTT

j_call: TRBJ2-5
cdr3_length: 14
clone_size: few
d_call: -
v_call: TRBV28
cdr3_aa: CASSPHTLWETQYF
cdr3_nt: TGTGCCAGCAGTCCCCACACCCTATGGGAGACCCAGTACTTC

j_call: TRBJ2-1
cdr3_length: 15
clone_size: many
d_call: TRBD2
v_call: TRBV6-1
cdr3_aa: CASSALAGWYNEQFF
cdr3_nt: TGTGCCAGCAGTGCTCTAGCGGGATGGTACAATGAGCAGTTCTTC

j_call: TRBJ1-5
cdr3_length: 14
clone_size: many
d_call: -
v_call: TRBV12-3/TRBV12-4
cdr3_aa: CASSSLIGNQPQHF
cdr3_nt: TGTGCCAGCAGTTCCTTAATAGGCAATCAGCCCCAGCATTTT

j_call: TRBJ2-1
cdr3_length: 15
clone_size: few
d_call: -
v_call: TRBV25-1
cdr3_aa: CASSETTVAYNEQFF
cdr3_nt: TGTGCCAGCAGTGAAACGACGGTGGCCTACAATGAGCAGTTCTTC

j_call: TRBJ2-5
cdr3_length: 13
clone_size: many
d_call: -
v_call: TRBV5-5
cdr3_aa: CASSLFVGETQYF
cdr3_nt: TGTGCCAGCAGCTTATTTGTAGGGGAGACCCAGTACTTC

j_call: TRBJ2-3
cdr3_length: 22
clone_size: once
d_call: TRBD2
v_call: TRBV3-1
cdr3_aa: CASSQDRVTSGRFPASTDTQYF
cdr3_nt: TGTGCCAGCAGCCAAGATCGGGTGACTAGCGGGAGATTCCCCGCTAGCACAGATACGCAGTATTTT

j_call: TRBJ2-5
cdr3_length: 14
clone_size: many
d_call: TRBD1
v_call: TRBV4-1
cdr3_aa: CASSETGADETQYF
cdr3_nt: TGCGCCAGCAGCGAGACAGGGGCGGATGAGACCCAGTACTTC

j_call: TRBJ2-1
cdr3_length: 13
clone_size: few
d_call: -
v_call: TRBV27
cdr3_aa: CASSLGQHNEQFF
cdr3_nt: TGTGCCAGCAGTTTGGGACAACACAATGAGCAGTTCTTC

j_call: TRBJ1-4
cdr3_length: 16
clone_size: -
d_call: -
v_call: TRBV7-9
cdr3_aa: CASSFTVQLTNEKLFF
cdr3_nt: TGTGCCAGCAGCTTTACAGTGCAATTAACTAATGAAAAACTGTTTTTT

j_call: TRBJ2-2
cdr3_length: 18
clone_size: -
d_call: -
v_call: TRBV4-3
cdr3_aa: CASSQEGGRSANTGELFF
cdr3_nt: TGCGCCAGCAGCCAAGAGGGCGGGCGGTCCGCGAACACCGGGGAGCTGTTTTTT

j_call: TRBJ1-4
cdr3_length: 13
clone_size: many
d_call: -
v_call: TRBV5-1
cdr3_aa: CASSFRAGEKLFF
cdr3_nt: TGCGCCAGCAGCTTCAGGGCAGGGGAAAAACTGTTTTTT

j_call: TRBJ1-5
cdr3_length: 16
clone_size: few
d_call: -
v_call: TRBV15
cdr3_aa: CATRDEGGFSNQPQHF
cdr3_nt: TGTGCCACCAGGGATGAAGGCGGATTTAGCAATCAGCCCCAGCATTTT

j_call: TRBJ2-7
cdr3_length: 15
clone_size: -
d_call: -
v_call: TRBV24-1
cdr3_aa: CATSDLAAGSYEQYF
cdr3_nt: TGTGCCACCAGTGATTTGGCGGCGGGCTCCTACGAGCAGTACTTC

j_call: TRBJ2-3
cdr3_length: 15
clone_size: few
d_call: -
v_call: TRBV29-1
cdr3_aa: CSVEERAGATDTQYF
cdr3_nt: TGCAGCGTTGAAGAGAGGGCCGGGGCCACAGATACGCAGTATTTT

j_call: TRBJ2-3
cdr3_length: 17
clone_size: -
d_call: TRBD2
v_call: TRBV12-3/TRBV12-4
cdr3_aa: CASSSRSSGRGSGTQYF
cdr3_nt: TGTGCCAGCAGTTCGAGATCTAGCGGGAGGGGGTCGGGTACGCAGTATTTT

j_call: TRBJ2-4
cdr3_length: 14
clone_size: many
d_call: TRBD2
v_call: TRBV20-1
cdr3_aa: CSATQAGTTNIQYF
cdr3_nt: TGCAGTGCCACCCAAGCCGGGACTACAAACATTCAGTACTTC

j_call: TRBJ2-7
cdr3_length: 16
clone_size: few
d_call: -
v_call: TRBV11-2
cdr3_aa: CASSPGTRTFDYEQYF
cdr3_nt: TGTGCCAGCAGCCCCGGGACCCGCACGTTTGACTACGAGCAGTACTTC

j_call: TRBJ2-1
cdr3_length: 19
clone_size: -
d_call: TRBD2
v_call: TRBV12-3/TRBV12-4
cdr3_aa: CASRTHRGLAYSSYNEQFF
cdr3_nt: TGTGCCAGCAGGACTCATAGGGGACTAGCGTATAGCTCCTACAATGAGCAGTTCTTC

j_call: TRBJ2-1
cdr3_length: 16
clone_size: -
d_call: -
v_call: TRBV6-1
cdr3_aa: CASSEFLGQTNNEQFF
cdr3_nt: TGTGCCAGCAGTGAATTCCTCGGACAGACTAACAATGAGCAGTTCTTC

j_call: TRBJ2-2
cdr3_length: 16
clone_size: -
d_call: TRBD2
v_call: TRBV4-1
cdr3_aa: CASSQFIAGGTGELFF
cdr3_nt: TGCGCCAGCAGCCAATTCATAGCGGGAGGAACCGGGGAGCTGTTTTTT

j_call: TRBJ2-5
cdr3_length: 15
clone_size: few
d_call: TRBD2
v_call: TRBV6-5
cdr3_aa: CASSRPGTRRETQYF
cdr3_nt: TGTGCCAGCAGTAGACCCGGGACTAGGCGGGAGACCCAGTACTTC

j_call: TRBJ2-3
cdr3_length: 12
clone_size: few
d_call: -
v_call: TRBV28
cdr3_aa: CATLSNTDTQYF
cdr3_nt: TGTGCCACCCTCAGTAACACAGATACGCAGTATTTT

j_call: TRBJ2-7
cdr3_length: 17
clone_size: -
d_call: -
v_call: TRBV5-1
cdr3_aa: CASSLELALRDPYEQYF
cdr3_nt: TGCGCCAGCAGCTTGGAACTAGCCTTGAGGGACCCTTACGAGCAGTACTTC

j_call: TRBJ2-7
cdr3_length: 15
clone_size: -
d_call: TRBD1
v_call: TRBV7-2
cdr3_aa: CASSLSLGQGDEQYF
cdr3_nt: TGTGCCAGCAGCTTATCCCTGGGACAGGGTGACGAGCAGTACTTC

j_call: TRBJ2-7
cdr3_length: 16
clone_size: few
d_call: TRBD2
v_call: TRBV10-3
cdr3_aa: CAISDQLADGFYEQYF
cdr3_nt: TGTGCCATCAGTGACCAACTAGCGGATGGGTTCTACGAGCAGTACTTC